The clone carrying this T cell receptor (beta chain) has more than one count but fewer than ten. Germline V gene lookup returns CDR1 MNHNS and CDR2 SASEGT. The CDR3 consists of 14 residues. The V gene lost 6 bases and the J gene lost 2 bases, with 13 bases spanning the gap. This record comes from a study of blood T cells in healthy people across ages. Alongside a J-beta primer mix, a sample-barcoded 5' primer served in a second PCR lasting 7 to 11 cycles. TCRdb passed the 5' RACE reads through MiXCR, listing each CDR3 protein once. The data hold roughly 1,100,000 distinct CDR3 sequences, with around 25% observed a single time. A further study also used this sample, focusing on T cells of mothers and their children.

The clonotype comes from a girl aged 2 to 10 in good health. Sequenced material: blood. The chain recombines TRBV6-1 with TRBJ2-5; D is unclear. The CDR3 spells CASRVSHVQETQYF. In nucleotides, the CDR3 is TGTGCCAGCAGGGTCTCTCATGTACAAGAGACCCAGTACTTC.